The 9 T cell receptor beta chains listed next were all sequenced from one sample in a study of blood T cell repertoires in COVID-19. Assay used: immunoSEQ multiplex PCR; TCRdb lists only in-frame clones, some missing. This table holds under 300,000 clones, approximately 86% found once. Sequencing was done on a sample of peripheral blood. These receptors were taken from a woman between 65 and 79 years old with active or convalescent COVID-19.

The V gene is TRBV7-9, the J gene TRBJ2-3; possible D gene TRBD1, 5 bases. This CDR3 spans 12 amino acids. In germline, CDR1 is SEHNR, CDR2 FQNEAQ (reference sequence). Trimming cost V 7 bases and J 5 bases, with 10 bases left between them. The CDR3 is CASTPGKDTQYF. The CDR3, as DNA: TGTGCCAGCACTCCAGGGAAAGATACGCAGTATTTT.

V is TRBV2 and J is TRBJ1-2; D is unclear. Trimming left V 2 bases short and J 12 bases short, with 13 bases between. The germline gives CDR1 SNHLY, CDR2 FYNNEI. CDR3 length: 12 amino acids. The CDR3 here is CASSEIRGSNTF. In nucleotides, the CDR3 is TGTGCCAGCAGTGAAATCCGAGGGTCGAACACCTTC.

The sample holds a few counts of this clone. This sequence joins TRBV7-2 and TRBJ1-4, with D unresolved. CDR1 SGHTA and CDR2 FQGNSA come from the germline V gene. There are 15 residues in the CDR3. With 0 bases removed from V and 0 bases from J, the gap between germline ends came to 5 bases. CDR3 in amino acids: CASSLAGSTNEKLFF. In DNA form, the CDR3 reads TGTGCCAGCAGCTTAGCCGGGTCAACTAATGAAAAACTGTTTTTT.

CDR3 coding DNA: TGTGCCAGCAGTTACTCGTCCCAGGCCCCTAACTATGGCTACACCTTC. Translation: CASSYSSQAPNYGYTF. The chain employs TRBV6-5 and TRBJ1-2; D uncertain. The CDR3 consists of 16 residues. Germline lookup yields CDR1 MNHEY and CDR2 SVGAGI. Between the trimmed V and J ends, which lost 0 bases and 0 bases, there was a span of 11 bases.

Here the CDR3 reads CASSDQGYNEQFF. The CDR3 coding sequence is TGTGCCAGCAGTGATCAGGGCTACAATGAGCAGTTCTTC. This chain joins TRBV6-1 and TRBJ2-1, with D perhaps matching TRBD1 (5 bases). Per germline, CDR1 MNHNS and CDR2 SASEGT. The CDR3 covers 13 residues. V was pared by 3 bases and J by 3 bases, with 6 bases between.

The DNA for the CDR3 is TGTGCCAGCAGCCAGGGACAGTGGAATGAAAAACTGTTTTTT. It codes for CASSQGQWNEKLFF. The chain has TRBV7-8 and TRBJ1-4, with 7 bases fitting TRBD1. CDR3 size: 14 residues. J was trimmed by 5 bases and V by 5 bases; bases with no gene match: 5. Per the germline V gene, CDR1 is SGHVS and CDR2 is FQNEAQ.

This clone has more than one count but fewer than ten. The rearrangement links TRBV19 to TRBJ1-1, with 10 bases fitting TRBD1. Unmatched junction bases numbered 3, after V lost 5 bases and J lost 3 bases. The germline V gene has CDR1 LNHDA and CDR2 SQIVND (reference sequence). The CDR3 loop spans 14 amino acids. The CDR3 is CASSRTGGYTEAFF. CDR3 DNA sequence: TGTGCCAGTAGTCGGACAGGGGGTTACACTGAAGCTTTCTTT.

The DNA for the CDR3 is TGCGCCAGCAGCCAAGATCTAGGGACACCGTACCAAGAGACCCAGTACTTC. Translation gives CASSQDLGTPYQETQYF. The chain couples TRBV4-3 to TRBJ2-5; tentative D call: TRBD1 (6 bases). Germline lookup yields CDR1 LGHNA and CDR2 YSLEER. The ends were cut back, 0 bases at V and 0 bases at J, with 14 bases in the middle. CDR3 length: 17 amino acids.

This clone appeared a single time. This rearrangement joins TRBV12-3 or TRBV12-4 to TRBJ1-2; D call uncertain. The CDR3 contains 12 residues. The V and J ends lost 1 base and 8 bases respectively, with 8 bases between them. The CDR3 bases are TGTGCCAGCAGTTTAGGCACTTTAGGCTACACCTTC. Translation: CASSLGTLGYTF.